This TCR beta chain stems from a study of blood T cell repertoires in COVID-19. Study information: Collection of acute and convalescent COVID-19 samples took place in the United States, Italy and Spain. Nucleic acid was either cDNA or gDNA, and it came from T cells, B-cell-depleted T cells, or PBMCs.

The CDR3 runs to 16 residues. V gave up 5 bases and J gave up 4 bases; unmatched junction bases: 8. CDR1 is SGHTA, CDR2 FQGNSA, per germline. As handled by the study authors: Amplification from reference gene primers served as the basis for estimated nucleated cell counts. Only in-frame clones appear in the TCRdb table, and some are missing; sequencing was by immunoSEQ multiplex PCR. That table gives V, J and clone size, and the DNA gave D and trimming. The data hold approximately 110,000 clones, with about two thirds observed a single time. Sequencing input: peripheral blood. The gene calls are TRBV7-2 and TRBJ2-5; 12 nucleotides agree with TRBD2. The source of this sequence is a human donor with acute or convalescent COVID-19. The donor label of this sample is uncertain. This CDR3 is CASSARLAGALETQYF. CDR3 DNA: TGTGCCAGCAGCGCCAGACTAGCGGGGGCCCTAGAGACCCAGTACTTC.